This TCR beta chain appears in the sequencing data of a study of shared clonotypes between healthy human individuals. The study, taken as a whole, reports: Among donors, clonotype sharing was expected to be affected by sequencing depth. Naive subsets, compared against memory subsets, generally had larger estimated richness values.

Deep was the level used in running the assay. The repertoire was sequenced with immunoSEQ multiplex PCR; TCRdb's copy has only in-frame clones and lacks some. The sample lists about 2.3 million clones, approximately 93% seen once, with under 0.45% in the top ten. Germline CDR1 SNHLY, CDR2 FYNNEI. The CDR3 is 11 amino acids. V lost 0 bases and J lost 11, with 5 bases in between. As concerns this clone: Its antigen is as yet unknown.

This sequence was found in a man aged 18 to 30 in good health. Some clones in this sample may be carry-over from other donors' samples. The source material was naive CD4+ T cells from PBMCs. Subset defined: CD45RA+ positively selected. V is TRBV2 and J is TRBJ2-1; D gene ambiguous. DNA for the CDR3: TGTGCCAGCAGTGAAGCCGCTCAGCAGTTCTTC. Residues: CASSEAAQQFF.